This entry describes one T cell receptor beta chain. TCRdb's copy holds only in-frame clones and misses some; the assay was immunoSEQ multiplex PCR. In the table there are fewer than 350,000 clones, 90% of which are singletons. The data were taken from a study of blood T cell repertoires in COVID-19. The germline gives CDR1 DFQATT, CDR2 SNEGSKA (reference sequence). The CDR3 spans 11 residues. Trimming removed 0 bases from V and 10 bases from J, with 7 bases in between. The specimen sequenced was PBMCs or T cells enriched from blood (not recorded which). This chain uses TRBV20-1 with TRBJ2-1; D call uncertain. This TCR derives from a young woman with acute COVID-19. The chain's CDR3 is CSARDLREQFF. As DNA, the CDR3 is TGCAGTGCTAGAGATCTCAGAGAGCAGTTCTTC.